What follows describes a single T cell receptor beta chain. This sample was taken from a study of cytomegalovirus exposure and HLA in healthy donors. The PCR employed 60 Vbeta primers together with 13 Jbeta primers. Here immunoSEQ multiplex PCR was the method, and the copy in TCRdb shows in-frame clones only, minus some. This sample's table reports approximately 30,000 clones. Trimming cost V 0 bases and J 13 bases; bases outside gene matches: 7. Germline assignment: CDR1 ENHRY and CDR2 SYGVKD. The CDR3 extends over 15 amino acids. The specimen was PBMCs. V and J are TRBV10-3 and TRBJ1-6, with 9 bases matching TRBD1. This TCR was recovered from a woman aged 40 to 50 in good health and CMV-seropositive. CDR3 region: CAISESRTGVGPLHF. The DNA for the CDR3 is TGTGCCATCAGTGAGTCGAGGACAGGGGTGGGCCCCCTCCACTTT.